This TCR beta chain was observed in a study of cytomegalovirus exposure and HLA in healthy donors. As for the study in general: A subsequent analysis reported that the 95 to 150 validation repertoires were produced on the same platform that had also been used for the 500 to 700 first-cohort repertoires. Points from the study as a whole: It was approximately 150 TCR beta chains that were listed as cytomegalovirus-associated. Specificity of a few CMV-associated chains for CMV antigens was verified in vitro.

This clone was seen only a few times. Its antigen is unidentified. These donors were members of the approximately 110-subject validation cohort, a group separate from the roughly 670-subject first cohort. TCRdb keeps only in-frame clones here, not all; method: immunoSEQ multiplex PCR. The table includes about 130,000 clones, more than 95% detected once. Germline lookup yields CDR1 LNHDA and CDR2 SQIVND (reference sequence). The CDR3 contains 13 residues. Trimming cost V 8 bases and J 3 bases; bases outside gene matches: 6. The chain joins TRBV19 to TRBJ2-7, with TRBD2 matching over 8 bases. Sequencing was performed on PBMCs. The receptor was derived from a man between 18 and 29 years old in good health and CMV-seronegative. CDR3 region: CASGAGEGYEQYF. In DNA form, the CDR3 reads TGTGCCAGTGGAGCGGGAGAGGGCTACGAGCAGTACTTC.